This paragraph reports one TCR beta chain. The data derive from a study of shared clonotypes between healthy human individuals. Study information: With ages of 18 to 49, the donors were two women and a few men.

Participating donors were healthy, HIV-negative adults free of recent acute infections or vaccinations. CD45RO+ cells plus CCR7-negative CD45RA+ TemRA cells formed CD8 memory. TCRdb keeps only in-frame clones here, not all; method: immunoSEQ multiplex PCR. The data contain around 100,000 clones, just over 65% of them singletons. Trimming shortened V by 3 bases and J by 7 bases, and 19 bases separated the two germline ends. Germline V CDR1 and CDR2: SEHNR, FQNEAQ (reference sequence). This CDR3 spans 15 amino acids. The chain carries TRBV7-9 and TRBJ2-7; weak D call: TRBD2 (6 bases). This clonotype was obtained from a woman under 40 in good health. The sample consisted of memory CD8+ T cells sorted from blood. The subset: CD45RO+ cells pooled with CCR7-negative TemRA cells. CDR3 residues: CASSFLGGDLGEQYF. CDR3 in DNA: TGTGCCAGCAGCTTCCTCGGCGGGGATTTGGGGGAGCAGTACTTC. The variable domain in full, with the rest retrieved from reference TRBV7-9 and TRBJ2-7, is DTGVSQNPRHKITKRGQNVTFRCDPISEHNRLYWYRQTLGQGPEFLTYFQNEAQLEKSRLLSDRFSAERPKGSFSTLEIQRTEQGDSAMYLCASSFLGGDLGEQYFGPGTRLTVT.